Presented here are 4 T cell receptor beta chains from one specimen sequenced in a study of blood T cells in healthy people across ages. A second PCR, run for about 7 to 11 cycles, used a sample-barcoded 5' primer plus a J-beta primer mix. Via MiXCR, TCRdb re-called the 5' RACE reads, giving one row per CDR3 protein. The sample includes about 1.5 million distinct CDR3 sequences, under 55% of them seen just once. Sequencing was performed on blood. The receptor source for this set is a woman aged 18 to 35 in good health.

The chain couples TRBV7-9 to TRBJ2-1, with a weak D call TRBD2 (5 bases). Germline values: CDR1 SEHNR, CDR2 FQNEAQ (reference sequence). Deletions cut 3 bases from V and 9 bases from J, with 15 bases between. This CDR3 comprises 14 residues. CDR3 sequence (DNA): TGTGCCAGCAGCTTGGACTGGACCCTTTCTGAGCAGTTCTTC. Amino acid sequence: CASSLDWTLSEQFF.

V and J are TRBV3-1 and TRBJ1-3; no firm D call. In germline, CDR1 is LGHDT, CDR2 YNNKEL (reference sequence). The CDR3 runs to 13 residues. Trimming left V 6 bases short and J 4 bases short, with 10 bases between. The CDR3 DNA sequence: TGTGCCAGCAGTCCGACACGCGGAAACACCATATATTTT. It codes for CASSPTRGNTIYF.

Comments on this clonotype: One end of the junction varies from germline; a read error may be responsible. The chain uses TRBV12-3 or TRBV12-4 and TRBJ2-3; 7 nucleotides align to TRBD2. CDR3 length: 17 amino acids. The CDR3 bases are TGTACCAGCAGTTCCCCCTTAGCGGGTGGGATCACAGATACGCAGTATTTT. Translation: CTSSSPLAGGITDTQYF.

This clonotype was found a few times. The chain joins TRBV29-1 to TRBJ1-2, with D possibly matching TRBD1 (5 bases). The CDR3 is made up of 11 amino acids. Deletions cut 5 bases from V and 10 bases from J, with 14 bases between. Germline V CDR1 and CDR2: SQVTM, ANQGSEA. The CDR3 is CSVSRDGYYTF. In DNA form, the CDR3 reads TGCAGCGTTTCCCGGGACGGATACTACACCTTC.